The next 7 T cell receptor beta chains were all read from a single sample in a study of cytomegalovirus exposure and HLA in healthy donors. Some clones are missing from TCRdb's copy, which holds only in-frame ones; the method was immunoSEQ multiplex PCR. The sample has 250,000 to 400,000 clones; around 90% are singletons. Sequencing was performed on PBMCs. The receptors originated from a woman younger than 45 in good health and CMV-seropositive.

CDR3 DNA sequence: TGTGCCAGCAGCTACGGACAGGACGACTCCTACGAGCAGTACTTC. Translating gives CASSYGQDDSYEQYF. This chain links TRBV5-8 with TRBJ2-7; 7 bases are a match to TRBD1. Germline loops: CDR1 SGHTS, CDR2 YDEGEE. The CDR3 covers 15 residues. V dropped 3 bases and J dropped 0; count of bases not matched to a gene: 6.

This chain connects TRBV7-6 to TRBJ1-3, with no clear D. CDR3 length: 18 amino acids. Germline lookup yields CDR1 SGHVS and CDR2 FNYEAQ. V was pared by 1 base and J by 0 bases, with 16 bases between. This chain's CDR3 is CASSLGRGYTSSGNTIYF. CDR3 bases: TGTGCCAGCAGCTTAGGACGTGGGTACACGAGCTCTGGAAACACCATATATTTT.

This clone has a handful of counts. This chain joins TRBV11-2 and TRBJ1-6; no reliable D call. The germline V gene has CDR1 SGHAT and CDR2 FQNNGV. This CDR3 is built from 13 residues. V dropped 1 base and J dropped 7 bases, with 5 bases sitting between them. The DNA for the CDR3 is TGTGCCAGCAGCTTAGGGTTCAATTCACCCCTCCACTTT. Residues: CASSLGFNSPLHF.

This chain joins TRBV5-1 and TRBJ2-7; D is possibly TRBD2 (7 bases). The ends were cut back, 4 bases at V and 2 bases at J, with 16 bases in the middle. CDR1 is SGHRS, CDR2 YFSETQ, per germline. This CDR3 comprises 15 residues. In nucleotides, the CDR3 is TGCGCCAGCAGCGGTGCGGCGGGGGCCGCCTACGAGCAGTACTTC. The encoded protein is CASSGAAGAAYEQYF.

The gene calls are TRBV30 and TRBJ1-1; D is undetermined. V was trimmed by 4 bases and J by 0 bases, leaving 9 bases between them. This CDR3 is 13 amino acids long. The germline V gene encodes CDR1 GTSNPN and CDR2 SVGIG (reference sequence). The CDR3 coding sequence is TGTGCCTGGAACGAGAACTTGAACACTGAAGCTTTCTTT. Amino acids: CAWNENLNTEAFF.

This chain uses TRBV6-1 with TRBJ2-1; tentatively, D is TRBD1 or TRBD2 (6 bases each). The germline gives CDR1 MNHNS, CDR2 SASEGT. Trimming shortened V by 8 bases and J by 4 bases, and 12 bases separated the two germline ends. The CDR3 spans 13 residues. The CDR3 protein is CASGGQRYNEQFF. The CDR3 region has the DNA TGTGCCAGCGGGGGGCAAAGGTACAATGAGCAGTTCTTC.

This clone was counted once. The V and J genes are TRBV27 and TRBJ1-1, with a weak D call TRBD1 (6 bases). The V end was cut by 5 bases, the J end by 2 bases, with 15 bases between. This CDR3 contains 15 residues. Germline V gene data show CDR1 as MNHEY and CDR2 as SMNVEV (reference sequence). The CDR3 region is CASSPLRQVNTEAFF. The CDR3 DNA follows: TGTGCCAGCAGTCCCCTCCGACAGGTTAACACTGAAGCTTTCTTT.